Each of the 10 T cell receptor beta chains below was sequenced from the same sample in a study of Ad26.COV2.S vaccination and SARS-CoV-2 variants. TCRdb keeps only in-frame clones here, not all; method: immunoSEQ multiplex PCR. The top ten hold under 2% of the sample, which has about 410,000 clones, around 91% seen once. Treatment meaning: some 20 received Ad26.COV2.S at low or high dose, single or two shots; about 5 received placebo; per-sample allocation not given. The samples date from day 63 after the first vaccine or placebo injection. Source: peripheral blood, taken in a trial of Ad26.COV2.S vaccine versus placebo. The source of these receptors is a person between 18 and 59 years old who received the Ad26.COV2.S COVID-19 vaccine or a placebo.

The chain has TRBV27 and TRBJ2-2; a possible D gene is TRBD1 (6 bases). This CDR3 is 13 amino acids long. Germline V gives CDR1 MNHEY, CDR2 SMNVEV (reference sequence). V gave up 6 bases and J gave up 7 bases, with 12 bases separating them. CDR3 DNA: TGTGCCAGCAGGCCTCGGACAGACGGGGAGCTGTTTTTT. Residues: CASRPRTDGELFF.

In DNA form, the CDR3 reads TGTGCCAGCAGCCCGGAAGATACGCAGTATTTT. The encoded protein is CASSPEDTQYF. The genes are TRBV11-2 and TRBJ2-3; D unresolved. The CDR3 is made up of 11 amino acids. Germline V gene data show CDR1 as SGHAT and CDR2 as FQNNGV. V was clipped by 5 bases and J by 5 bases, with 5 bases between them. Combining the CDR3 with reference TRBV11-2 and TRBJ2-3 gives the whole variable domain EAGVAQSPRYKIIEKRQSVAFWCNPISGHATLYWYQQILGQGPKLLIQFQNNGVVDDSQLPKDRFSAERLKGVDSTLKIQPAKLEDSAVYLCASSPEDTQYFGPGTRLTVL.

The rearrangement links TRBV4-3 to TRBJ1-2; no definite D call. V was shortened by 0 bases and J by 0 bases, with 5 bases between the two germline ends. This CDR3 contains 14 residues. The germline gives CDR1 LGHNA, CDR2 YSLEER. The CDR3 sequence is CASSQEHSNYGYTF. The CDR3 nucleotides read TGCGCCAGCAGCCAAGAACACTCTAACTATGGCTACACCTTC.

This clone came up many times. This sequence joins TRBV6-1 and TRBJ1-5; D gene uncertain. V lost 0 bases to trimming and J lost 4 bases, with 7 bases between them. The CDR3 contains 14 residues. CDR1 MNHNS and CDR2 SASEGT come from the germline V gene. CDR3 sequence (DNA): TGTGCCAGCAGTGAAGCAACAGAAAATCAGCCCCAGCATTTT. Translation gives CASSEATENQPQHF.

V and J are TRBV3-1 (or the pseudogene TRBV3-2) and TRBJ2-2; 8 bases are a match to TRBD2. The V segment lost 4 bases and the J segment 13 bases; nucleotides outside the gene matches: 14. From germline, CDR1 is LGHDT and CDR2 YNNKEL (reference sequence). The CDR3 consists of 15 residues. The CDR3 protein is CASSPVTSASGGLFF. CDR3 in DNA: TGTGCCAGCAGCCCCGTGACTAGCGCCTCTGGTGGGCTGTTTTTT.

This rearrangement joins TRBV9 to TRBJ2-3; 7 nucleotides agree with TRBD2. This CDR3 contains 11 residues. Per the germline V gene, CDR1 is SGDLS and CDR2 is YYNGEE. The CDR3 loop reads CSSGGTDTQYF. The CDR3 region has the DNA TGTTCGAGCGGGGGCACAGATACGCAGTATTTT.

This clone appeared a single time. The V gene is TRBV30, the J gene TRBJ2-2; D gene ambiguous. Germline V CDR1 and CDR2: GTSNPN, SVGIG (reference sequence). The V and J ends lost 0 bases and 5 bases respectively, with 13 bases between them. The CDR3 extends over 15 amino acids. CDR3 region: CAWSVLKLATGELFF. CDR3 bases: TGTGCCTGGAGTGTACTGAAGTTAGCTACCGGGGAGCTGTTTTTT.

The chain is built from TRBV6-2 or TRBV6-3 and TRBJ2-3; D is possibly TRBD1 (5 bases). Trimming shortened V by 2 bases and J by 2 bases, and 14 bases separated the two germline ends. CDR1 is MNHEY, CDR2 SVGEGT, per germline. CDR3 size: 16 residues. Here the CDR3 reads CASSYGFRRATDTQYF. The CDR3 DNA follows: TGTGCCAGCAGTTACGGGTTTCGCAGGGCCACAGATACGCAGTATTTT.

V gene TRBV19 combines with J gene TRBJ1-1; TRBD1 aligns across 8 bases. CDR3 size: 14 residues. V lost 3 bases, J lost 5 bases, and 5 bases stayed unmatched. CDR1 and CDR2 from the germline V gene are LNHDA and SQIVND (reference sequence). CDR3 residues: CASSIDRGGTEAFF. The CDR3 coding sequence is TGTGCCAGTAGTATTGACAGGGGAGGGACTGAAGCTTTCTTT.

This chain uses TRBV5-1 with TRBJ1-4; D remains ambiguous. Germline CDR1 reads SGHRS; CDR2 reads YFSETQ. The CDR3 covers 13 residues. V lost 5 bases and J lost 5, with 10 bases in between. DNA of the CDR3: TGCGCCAGCAGGCGGGAGGTAAATGAAAAACTGTTTTTT. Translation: CASRREVNEKLFF.